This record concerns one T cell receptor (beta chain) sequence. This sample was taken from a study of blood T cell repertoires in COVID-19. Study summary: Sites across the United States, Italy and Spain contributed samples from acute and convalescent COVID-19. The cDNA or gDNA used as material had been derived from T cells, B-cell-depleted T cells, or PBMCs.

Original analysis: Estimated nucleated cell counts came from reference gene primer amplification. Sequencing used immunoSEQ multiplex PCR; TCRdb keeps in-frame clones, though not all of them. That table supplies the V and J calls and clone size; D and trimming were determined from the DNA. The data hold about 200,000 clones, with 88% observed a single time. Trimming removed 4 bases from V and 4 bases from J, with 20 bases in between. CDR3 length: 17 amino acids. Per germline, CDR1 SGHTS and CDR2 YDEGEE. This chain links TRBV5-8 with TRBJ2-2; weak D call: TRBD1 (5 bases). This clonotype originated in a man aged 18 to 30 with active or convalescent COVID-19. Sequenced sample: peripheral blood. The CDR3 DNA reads TGTGCCAGCAGCCCCTACCTGACAGCAGCTTCCACCGGGGAGCTGTTTTTT. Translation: CASSPYLTAASTGELFF.